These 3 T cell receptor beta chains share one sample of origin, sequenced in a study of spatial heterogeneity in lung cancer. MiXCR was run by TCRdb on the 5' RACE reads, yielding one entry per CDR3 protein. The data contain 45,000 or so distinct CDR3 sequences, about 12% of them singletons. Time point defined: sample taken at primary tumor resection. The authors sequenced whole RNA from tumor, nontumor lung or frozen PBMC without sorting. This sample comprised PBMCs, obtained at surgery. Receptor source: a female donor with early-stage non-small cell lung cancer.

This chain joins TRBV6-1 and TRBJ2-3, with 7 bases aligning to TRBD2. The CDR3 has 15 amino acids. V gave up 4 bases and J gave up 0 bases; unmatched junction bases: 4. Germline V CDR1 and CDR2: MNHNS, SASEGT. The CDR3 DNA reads TGTGCCAGCAGTGCCCAGCGGGGTAGCACAGATACGCAGTATTTT. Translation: CASSAQRGSTDTQYF.

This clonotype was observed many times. The CDR3 DNA reads as TGTGCCAGCAGTGAAACGCTTAGCGTATCACCCCTCCACTTT. Protein: CASSETLSVSPLHF. This chain joins TRBV6-1 and TRBJ1-6; D gene unclear. The CDR3 spans 14 residues. Germline assignment: CDR1 MNHNS and CDR2 SASEGT. Trimming cost V 2 bases and J 10 bases, with 12 bases left between them.

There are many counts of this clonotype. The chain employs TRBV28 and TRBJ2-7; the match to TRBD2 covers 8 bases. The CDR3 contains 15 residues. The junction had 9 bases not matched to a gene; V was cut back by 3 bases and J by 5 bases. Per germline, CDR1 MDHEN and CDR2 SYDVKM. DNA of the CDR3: TGTGCCAGCAGTTTGGGGCGGGGGGCAAGCGACGAGCAGTACTTC. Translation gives CASSLGRGASDEQYF.